This TCR beta chain was sequenced in a study of blood T cells in healthy people across ages. A few counts support this clonotype. It was with a sample-barcoded 5' primer and a J-beta primer mix that a second PCR of about 6 to 11 cycles was run. TCRdb reprocessed the 5' RACE reads via MiXCR and lists one record per CDR3 protein. The table has approximately 810,000 distinct CDR3 sequences, under 30% seen once. V dropped 0 bases and J dropped 7 bases, with 9 bases sitting between them. The length of the CDR3 is 14 residues. This receptor was obtained from a woman of 80 years or more in good health. This chain links TRBV12-3 or TRBV12-4 with TRBJ1-4; D may be TRBD1 (5 bases). The specimen sequenced was blood. CDR3 nucleotide sequence: TGTGCCAGCAGTTTAGCATGGGGCCGTGAAAAACTGTTTTTT. As protein: CASSLAWGREKLFF.